What follows are 28 T cell receptor beta chains derived from one specimen sequenced in a study of T cells in Graves' hyperthyroidism and ophthalmopathy. Amplified TCR beta CDR3 regions came from RNA transcripts. HTBI primers were the set used in a first-round RT-PCR of the TCR CDR3. TCRdb reanalysed the multiplex PCR reads using MiXCR and keeps one entry per CDR3 protein. The sample includes hundreds of thousands of distinct CDR3 sequences, roughly a sixth seen only once; the top ten take around 17%. Sequencing input: blood. Receptors were obtained from a woman in her fifties or sixties with Graves' hyperthyroidism that later progressed to Graves' ophthalmopathy.

This clonotype was picked up many times. The chain employs TRBV5-4 and TRBJ1-2, with D perhaps matching TRBD1 (6 bases). Germline-derived CDR1 and CDR2 are SGHNT and YYREEE (reference sequence). The CDR3 runs to 14 residues. Trimming left V 2 bases short and J 7 bases short, with 15 bases between. The CDR3 here is CASSFRGGLSGYTF. The CDR3 DNA reads as TGTGCCAGCAGCTTCCGGGGGGGGCTGAGTGGCTACACCTTC.

V usage is TRBV6-1 and J usage is TRBJ1-6; possible D gene TRBD1, 5 bases. The germline V and J ends were trimmed by 5 bases and 7 bases, with 15 bases remaining between them. The CDR3 is made up of 15 amino acids. Germline CDR1 and CDR2: MNHNS and SASEGT. CDR3 nucleotide sequence: TGTGCCAGCAGTCCAAGCAGAGGGGCCAATTCACCCCTCCACTTT. It yields the protein CASSPSRGANSPLHF.

This clonotype was found a few times. The genes are TRBV11-2 and TRBJ1-1; D not certain. V gave up 5 bases and J gave up 6 bases, with 13 bases separating them. Germline V gene lookup returns CDR1 SGHAT and CDR2 FQNNGV. The CDR3 has 13 amino acids. The DNA for the CDR3 is TGTGCCAGCAGCCCGTCCTCGGTGGCTGAAGCTTTCTTT. This encodes CASSPSSVAEAFF.

Only a few counts were recorded for this clonotype. V gene TRBV19 combines with J gene TRBJ2-2; D might be TRBD2 (5 bases). Per germline, CDR1 LNHDA and CDR2 SQIVND (reference sequence). The CDR3 runs 13 residues. Trimming took off 5 bases at V and 6 bases at J, with 10 bases between the two ends. This chain's CDR3 is CASSFLLAGELFF. In DNA form, the CDR3 reads TGTGCCAGTAGTTTTCTACTAGCCGGGGAGCTGTTTTTT.

This clonotype came up a few times. The chain links TRBV11-3 to TRBJ2-1; D gene unclear. The CDR3 consists of 12 residues. V shed 5 bases and J shed 8 bases, with 10 bases lying between them. From germline, CDR1 is SGHNT and CDR2 YENEEA. DNA for the CDR3: TGTGCCAGCAGCCCCGGCGTGGATGAGCAGTTCTTC. It codes for CASSPGVDEQFF.

This clonotype showed up just a few times. The chain recombines TRBV6-2 or TRBV6-3 with TRBJ2-1, with 11 bases fitting TRBD2. The CDR3 has 15 residues. V lost 7 bases, J lost 6 bases, and 8 bases stayed unmatched. Germline CDR1 MNHEY, CDR2 SVGEGT. This chain's CDR3 is CASKGASGGSNEQFF. The CDR3 DNA is TGTGCCAGCAAAGGGGCTAGCGGGGGGTCCAATGAGCAGTTCTTC.

This clonotype was seen a few times. The chain employs TRBV7-9 and TRBJ2-2; 9 bases align to TRBD1. This CDR3 is built from 17 residues. The germline V gene has CDR1 SEHNR and CDR2 FQNEAQ (reference sequence). J lost 6 bases, V lost 3 bases, and 11 bases had no gene match. In nucleotides, the CDR3 is TGTGCCAGCAGCTTCCCCGGGACAGGGAATCCGGCCGGGGAGCTGTTTTTT. Its protein product is CASSFPGTGNPAGELFF.

In its sample, this clonotype was seen many times. V gene TRBV11-1 combines with J gene TRBJ2-3; possibly TRBD2 for D (6 bases). Germline CDR1 is SGHAT and CDR2 is FQDESV (reference sequence). V was clipped by 1 base and J by 5 bases, with 7 bases between them. The CDR3 totals 13 residues. This CDR3 is CASSLGGVDTQYF. Written as DNA, the CDR3 is TGTGCCAGCAGCTTAGGGGGGGTAGATACGCAGTATTTT.

This rearrangement joins TRBV2 to TRBJ1-1; no firm D call. The CDR3 contains 13 residues. Per germline, CDR1 SNHLY and CDR2 FYNNEI. V was trimmed by 1 base and J by 5 bases, leaving 8 bases between them. CDR3 amino acids: CASSEDSGTEAFF. The CDR3 nucleotides are TGTGCCAGCAGTGAAGATAGCGGAACTGAAGCTTTCTTT.

This rearrangement joins TRBV5-8 to TRBJ2-3; TRBD1 matches at 9 bases. The germline V gene encodes CDR1 SGHTS and CDR2 YDEGEE. This CDR3 contains 15 residues. V dropped 2 bases and J dropped 2; count of bases not matched to a gene: 3. The CDR3 DNA reads as TGTGCCAGCAGCTTCGGGACAGGGTTCACAGATACGCAGTATTTT. Amino acid sequence: CASSFGTGFTDTQYF.

In its sample, this clonotype was seen many times. J is TRBJ1-1 and V is TRBV12-3 or TRBV12-4; tentative D call: TRBD1 (5 bases). The CDR3 loop spans 15 amino acids. Trimming cost V 7 bases and J 7 bases, with 22 bases left between them. The CDR3 reads CASTGGPFGFVEAFF. Written as DNA, the CDR3 is TGTGCCAGCACCGGGGGACCCTTCGGTTTTGTTGAAGCTTTCTTT.

There are many counts of this clonotype. No DNA is shown, since the ends of the CDR3 on it are uncertain; the CDR3 is the one TCRdb lists. The rearrangement links TRBV18 to TRBJ2-3; TRBD2, the D gene given by the table, was not confirmed from the DNA. Termini included, the CDR3 measures 16 amino acids. Germline V CDR1 and CDR2: KGHSH, LQKENI. CDR3 in amino acids: CASSPGLAEAQIRSIF.

The chain links TRBV6-9 to TRBJ1-6; the match to TRBD1 covers 9 bases. V dropped 6 bases and J dropped 12; count of bases not matched to a gene: 3. Germline V CDR1 and CDR2: MNHGY, SVAAGI. There are 12 residues in the CDR3. CDR3 nucleotide sequence: TGTGCCAGCAGCTACAGGGGGCAACCCCTCCACTTT. Translated, it gives CASSYRGQPLHF.

This chain links TRBV6-1 with TRBJ2-7; no reliable D call. Looked up from germline, CDR1 is MNHNS and CDR2 is SASEGT. V lost 0 bases, J lost 3 bases, and 9 bases lay in between. This CDR3 is 14 amino acids long. The CDR3 nucleotides are TGTGCCAGCAGTGAAGCTGGCGGAGTCTACGAGCAGTACTTC. Amino acids: CASSEAGGVYEQYF.

This clonotype showed up just a few times. V usage is TRBV18 and J usage is TRBJ2-2, with a possible D match to TRBD1 (5 bases). V was pared by 5 bases and J by 2 bases, with 9 bases between. CDR3 length: 14 amino acids. Germline lookup yields CDR1 KGHSH and CDR2 LQKENI. CDR3 sequence reads: CASSVDSNTGELFF. CDR3 nucleotides: TGTGCCAGCTCAGTCGACAGCAACACCGGGGAGCTGTTTTTT.

This clonotype was recorded at least ten times. The conserved phenylalanine or tryptophan is not found at the CDR3 terminus, so this likely reflects a read error. The V gene is TRBV11-2, the J gene TRBJ1-1, with D possibly TRBD1 on 5 matching bases. Germline V gene sequence: CDR1 SGHAT, CDR2 FQNNGV. V lost 4 bases and J lost 1, with 13 bases in between. The CDR3 has 15 residues. This CDR3 is CASSWDSKQNTEAFL. CDR3 in DNA: TGTGCCAGCAGCTGGGACTCCAAGCAGAACACTGAAGCTTTCCTT.

The V gene is TRBV6-2 or TRBV6-3, the J gene TRBJ2-6; D is unclear. CDR3 length: 20 residues. The V gene lost 0 bases and the J gene lost 1 base, with 19 bases spanning the gap. Looked up from germline, CDR1 is MNHEY and CDR2 is SVGEGT. CDR3 nucleotide sequence: TGTGCCAGCAGTTACTCGTTTGTGAGACGGTCTCTTTCTGGGGCCAACGTCCTGACTTTC. It is translated as CASSYSFVRRSLSGANVLTF.

This clonotype was observed a few times. A read error is likely, as this CDR3 ends without the conserved phenylalanine or tryptophan. The V gene is TRBV6-5, the J gene TRBJ1-1; D is unclear. Germline-derived CDR1 and CDR2 are MNHEY and SVGAGI. The CDR3 runs to 14 residues. V lost 2 bases and J lost 7, with 14 bases in between. The CDR3, as DNA: TGTGCCAGCAGTTACATCCGGGGTTCGAATGAAGCTTTCCTT. This encodes CASSYIRGSNEAFL.

This clonotype was counted between two and nine times. V is TRBV18 and J is TRBJ1-6; D uncertain. CDR1 is KGHSH, CDR2 LQKENI, per germline. Trimming shortened V by 3 bases and J by 14 bases, and 11 bases separated the two germline ends. This CDR3 spans 12 amino acids. For the CDR3, the DNA is TGTGCCAGCTCACCGTCCAGTTCCACCCTCCACTTT. Its protein is CASSPSSSTLHF.

As to this clonotype: Compared with germline, one end of the junction differs, possibly owing to a read error. The chain recombines TRBV19 with TRBJ1-5; D is perhaps TRBD1 (5 bases). CDR1 and CDR2 (germline): LNHDA, SQIVND (reference sequence). The CDR3 is made up of 15 amino acids. The CDR3 here is CTSSIQASGNQPQHF. The CDR3 coding sequence is TGTACCAGTAGTATACAGGCGAGTGGCAATCAGCCCCAGCATTTT. The full variable domain, its missing parts supplied by reference TRBV19 and TRBJ1-5, is DGGITQSPKYLFRKEGQNVTLSCEQNLNHDAMYWYRQDPGQGLRLIYYSQIVNDFQKGDIAEGYSVSREKKESFPLTVTSAQKNPTAFYLCTSSIQASGNQPQHFGDGTRLSIL.

This clonotype came up a few times. V is TRBV2 and J is TRBJ1-6, with TRBD1 as a possible D gene (5 bases). Per the germline V gene, CDR1 is SNHLY and CDR2 is FYNNEI. The CDR3 has 16 amino acids. With 4 bases removed from V and 1 base from J, the gap between germline ends came to 11 bases. The CDR3 nucleotides are TGTGCCAGCAGTGGCCGAGGGGCGTCCTATAATTCACCCCTCCACTTT. This encodes CASSGRGASYNSPLHF.

This clonotype was seen at least ten times. This sequence joins TRBV3-1 and TRBJ2-7; D call uncertain. Trimming pared 2 bases from V and 0 bases from J, leaving 14 bases between. The length of the CDR3 is 16 residues. CDR1 and CDR2 from the germline V gene are LGHDT and YNNKEL (reference sequence). CDR3 DNA sequence: TGTGCCAGCAGCCAATCGGGTACCAGACACTCCTACGAGCAGTACTTC. It specifies CASSQSGTRHSYEQYF.

This clonotype appeared a single time. Since a much larger clone is just one base distant, this may be a read error. The CDR3 nucleotides read TGTGCCTCGGGACGCGGGACAACTGGAAACACCATATATTTT. Encoded protein: CASGRGTTGNTIYF. The chain combines TRBV30 with TRBJ1-3, with D tentatively TRBD1 (6 bases). Germline CDR1 GTSNPN, CDR2 SVGIG (reference sequence). This CDR3 contains 14 residues. Deletions cut 7 bases from V and 2 bases from J, with 15 bases between.

This clonotype appeared many times. The chain carries TRBV29-1 and TRBJ2-7, with 9 bases fitting TRBD1. Germline V gene sequence: CDR1 SQVTM, CDR2 ANQGSEA. J gave up 5 bases and V 6 bases, and 5 bases lay outside the gene matches. CDR3 length: 12 amino acids. The CDR3 nucleotides read TGCAGCGTCTTACAGGGGGCGGACGAGCAGTACTTC. Translating gives CSVLQGADEQYF.

The chain joins TRBV6-1 to TRBJ1-1, with 9 bases fitting TRBD1. J lost 11 bases, V lost 4 bases, and 2 bases had no gene match. Germline V gives CDR1 MNHNS, CDR2 SASEGT. The CDR3 sequence is 11 residues long. CDR3 nucleotide sequence: TGTGCCAGCAGTGGGACAGGGGAGGCTTTCTTT. Its protein product is CASSGTGEAFF.

A few counts support this clonotype. This rearrangement joins TRBV6-6 to TRBJ1-5; D is ambiguous. This CDR3 region has 15 residues. Germline CDR1 reads MNHNY; CDR2 reads SVGAGI (reference sequence). Trimming removed 0 bases from V and 0 bases from J, with 6 bases in between. CDR3 region: CASSYSPVSNQPQHF. The CDR3 DNA reads TGTGCCAGCAGTTACTCGCCGGTTAGCAATCAGCCCCAGCATTTT.

Many counts were recorded for this clonotype. CDR3 loop: CSAAPSGSSTDTQYF. The CDR3 region has the DNA TGCAGTGCTGCCCCGTCAGGCTCTAGCACAGATACGCAGTATTTT. V usage is TRBV20-1 and J usage is TRBJ2-3; no definite D call. V was pared by 5 bases and J by 0 bases, with 15 bases between. Germline lookup yields CDR1 DFQATT and CDR2 SNEGSKA (reference sequence). The CDR3 is 15 residues long.

In this sample, this clonotype turned up many times. The rearrangement uses TRBV11-2 and TRBJ2-3; possibly TRBD1 for D (5 bases). Deletions cut 5 bases from V and 0 bases from J, with 18 bases between. In germline, CDR1 is SGHAT, CDR2 FQNNGV. The CDR3 has 17 amino acids. The CDR3 DNA reads TGTGCCAGCAGCCTCCAGGGTGGGTGGGCTAGCACAGATACGCAGTATTTT. Translated: CASSLQGGWASTDTQYF.